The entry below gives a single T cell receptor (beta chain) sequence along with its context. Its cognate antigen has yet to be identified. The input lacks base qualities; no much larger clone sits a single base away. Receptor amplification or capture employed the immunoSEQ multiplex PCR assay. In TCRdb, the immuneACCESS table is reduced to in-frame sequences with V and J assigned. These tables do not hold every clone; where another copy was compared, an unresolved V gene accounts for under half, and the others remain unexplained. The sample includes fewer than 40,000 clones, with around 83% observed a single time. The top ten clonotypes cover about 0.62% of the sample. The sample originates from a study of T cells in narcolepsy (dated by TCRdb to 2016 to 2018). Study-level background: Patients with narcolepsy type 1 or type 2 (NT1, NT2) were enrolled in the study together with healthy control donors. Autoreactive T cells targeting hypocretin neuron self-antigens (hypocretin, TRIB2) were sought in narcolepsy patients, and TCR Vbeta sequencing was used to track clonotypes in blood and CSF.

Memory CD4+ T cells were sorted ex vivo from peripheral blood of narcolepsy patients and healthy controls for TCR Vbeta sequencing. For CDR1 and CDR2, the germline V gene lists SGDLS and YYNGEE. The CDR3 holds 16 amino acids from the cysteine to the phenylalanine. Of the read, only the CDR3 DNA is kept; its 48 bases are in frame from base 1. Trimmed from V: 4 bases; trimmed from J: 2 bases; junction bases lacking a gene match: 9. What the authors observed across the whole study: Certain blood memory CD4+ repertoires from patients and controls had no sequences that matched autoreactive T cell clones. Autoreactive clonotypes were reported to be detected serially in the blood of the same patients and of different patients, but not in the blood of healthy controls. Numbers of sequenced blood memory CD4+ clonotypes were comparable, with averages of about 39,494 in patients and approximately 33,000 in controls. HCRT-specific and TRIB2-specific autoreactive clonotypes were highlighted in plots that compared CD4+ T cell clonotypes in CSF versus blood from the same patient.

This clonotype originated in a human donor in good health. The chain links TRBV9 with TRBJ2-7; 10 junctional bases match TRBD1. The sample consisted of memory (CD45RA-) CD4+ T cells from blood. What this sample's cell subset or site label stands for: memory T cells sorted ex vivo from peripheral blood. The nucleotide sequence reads TGTGCCAGCAGCCCATACGGGACAGGGGTTACCTACGAGCAGTACTTC. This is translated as CASSPYGTGVTYEQYF.